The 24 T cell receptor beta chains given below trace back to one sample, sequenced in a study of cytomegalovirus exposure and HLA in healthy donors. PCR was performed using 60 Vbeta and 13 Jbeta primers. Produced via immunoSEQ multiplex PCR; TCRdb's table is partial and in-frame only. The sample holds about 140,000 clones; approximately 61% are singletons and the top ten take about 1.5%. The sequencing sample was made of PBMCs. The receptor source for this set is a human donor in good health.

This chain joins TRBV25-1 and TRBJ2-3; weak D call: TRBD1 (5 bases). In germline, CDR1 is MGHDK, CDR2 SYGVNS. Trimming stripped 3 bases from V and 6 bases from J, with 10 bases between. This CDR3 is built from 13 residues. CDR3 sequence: CASSDGAADTQYF. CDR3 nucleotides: TGTGCCAGCAGTGATGGGGCAGCGGATACGCAGTATTTT. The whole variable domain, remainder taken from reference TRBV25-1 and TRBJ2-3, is EADIYQTPRYLVIGTGKKITLECSQTMGHDKMYWYQQDPGMELHLIHYSYGVNSTEKGDLSSESTVSRIRTEHFPLTLESARPSHTSQYLCASSDGAADTQYFGPGTRLTVL.

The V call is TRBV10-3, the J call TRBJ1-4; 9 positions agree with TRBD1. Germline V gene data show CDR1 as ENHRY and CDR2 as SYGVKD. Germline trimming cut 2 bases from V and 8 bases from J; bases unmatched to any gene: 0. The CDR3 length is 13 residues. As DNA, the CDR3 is TGTGCCATCAGTGAGGGACAGGGGGAAAAACTGTTTTTT. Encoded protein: CAISEGQGEKLFF.

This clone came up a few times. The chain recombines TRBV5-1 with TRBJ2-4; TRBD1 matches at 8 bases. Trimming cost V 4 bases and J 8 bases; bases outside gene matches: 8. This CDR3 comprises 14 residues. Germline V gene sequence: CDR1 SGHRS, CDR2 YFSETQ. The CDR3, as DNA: TGCGCCAGCAGCGCGGGACAGGATGGGGACATTCAGTACTTC. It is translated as CASSAGQDGDIQYF.

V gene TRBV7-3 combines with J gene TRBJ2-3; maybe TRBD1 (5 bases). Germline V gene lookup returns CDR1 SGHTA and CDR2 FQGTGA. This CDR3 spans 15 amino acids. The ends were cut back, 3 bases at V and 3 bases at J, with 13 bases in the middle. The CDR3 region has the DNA TGTGCCAGCAGCTTTAGGGGCGGCAAAACAGATACGCAGTATTTT. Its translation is CASSFRGGKTDTQYF. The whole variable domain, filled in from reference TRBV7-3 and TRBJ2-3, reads GAGVSQTPSNKVTEKGKYVELRCDPISGHTALYWYRQSLGQGPEFLIYFQGTGAADDSGLPNDRFFAVRPEGSVSTLKIQRTERGDSAVYLCASSFRGGKTDTQYFGPGTRLTVL.

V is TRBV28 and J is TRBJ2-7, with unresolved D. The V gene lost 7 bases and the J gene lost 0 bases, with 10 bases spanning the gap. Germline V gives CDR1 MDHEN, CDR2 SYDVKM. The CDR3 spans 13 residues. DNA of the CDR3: TGTGCCAGCATCGCAGGAAGCTCCTACGAGCAGTACGTC. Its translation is CASIAGSSYEQYV.

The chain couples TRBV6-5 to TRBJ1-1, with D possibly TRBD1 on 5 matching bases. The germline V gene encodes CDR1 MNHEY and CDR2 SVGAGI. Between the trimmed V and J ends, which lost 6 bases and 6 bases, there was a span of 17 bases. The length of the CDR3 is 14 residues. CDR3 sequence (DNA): TGTGCCAGCAGCAAACCGGGACTCGTGGCTGAAGCTTTCTTT. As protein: CASSKPGLVAEAFF.

The CDR3 sequence: CSVREYEQYF. The CDR3 nucleotides are TGCAGCGTTCGAGAATACGAGCAGTACTTC. This sequence joins TRBV29-1 and TRBJ2-7; D ambiguous. The CDR3 has 10 amino acids. Germline values: CDR1 SQVTM, CDR2 ANQGSEA. V lost 5 bases, J lost 4 bases, and 6 bases lay in between.

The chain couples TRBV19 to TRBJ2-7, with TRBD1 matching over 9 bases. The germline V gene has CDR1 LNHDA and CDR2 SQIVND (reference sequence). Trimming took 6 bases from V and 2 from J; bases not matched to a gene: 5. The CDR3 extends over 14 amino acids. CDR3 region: CASSTGTGPYEQYF. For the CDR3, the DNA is TGTGCCAGTAGCACCGGGACAGGGCCCTACGAGCAGTACTTC.

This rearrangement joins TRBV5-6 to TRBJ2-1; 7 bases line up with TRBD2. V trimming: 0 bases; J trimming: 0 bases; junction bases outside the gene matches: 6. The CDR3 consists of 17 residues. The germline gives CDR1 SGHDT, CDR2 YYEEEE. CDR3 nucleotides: TGTGCCAGCAGCTTGGGTGGCGGGAGTATCTCCTACAATGAGCAGTTCTTC. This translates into CASSLGGGSISYNEQFF.

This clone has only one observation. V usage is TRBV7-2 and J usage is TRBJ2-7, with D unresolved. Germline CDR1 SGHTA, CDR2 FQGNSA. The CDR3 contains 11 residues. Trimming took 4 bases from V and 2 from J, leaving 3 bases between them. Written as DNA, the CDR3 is TGTGCCAGCAGCTCCGCCTACGAGCAGTACTTC. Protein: CASSSAYEQYF.

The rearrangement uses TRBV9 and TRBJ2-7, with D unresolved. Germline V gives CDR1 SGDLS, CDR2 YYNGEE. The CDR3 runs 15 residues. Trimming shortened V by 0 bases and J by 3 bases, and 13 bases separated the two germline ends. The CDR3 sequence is CASSVVPGSFYEQYF. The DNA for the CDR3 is TGTGCCAGCAGCGTAGTCCCAGGAAGCTTCTACGAGCAGTACTTC.

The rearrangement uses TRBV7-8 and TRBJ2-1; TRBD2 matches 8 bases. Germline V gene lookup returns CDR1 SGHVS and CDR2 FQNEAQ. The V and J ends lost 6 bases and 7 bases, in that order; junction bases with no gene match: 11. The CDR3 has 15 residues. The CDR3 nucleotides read TGTGCCAGCAGGTCAGCGGGAGCAACTATAAATGAGCAGTTCTTC. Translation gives CASRSAGATINEQFF.

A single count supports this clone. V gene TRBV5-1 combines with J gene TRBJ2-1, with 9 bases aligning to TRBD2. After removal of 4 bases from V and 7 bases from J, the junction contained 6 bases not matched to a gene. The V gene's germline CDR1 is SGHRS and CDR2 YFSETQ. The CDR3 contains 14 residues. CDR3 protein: CASSISGSGNEQFF. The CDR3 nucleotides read TGCGCCAGCAGCATTAGCGGGAGTGGGAATGAGCAGTTCTTC.

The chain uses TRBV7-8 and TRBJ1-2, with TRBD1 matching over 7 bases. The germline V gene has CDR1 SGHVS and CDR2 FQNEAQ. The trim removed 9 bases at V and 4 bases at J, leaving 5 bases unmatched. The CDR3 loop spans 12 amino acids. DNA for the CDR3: TGTGCCAGTACTGGACAGGCCTATGGCTACACCTTC. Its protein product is CASTGQAYGYTF.

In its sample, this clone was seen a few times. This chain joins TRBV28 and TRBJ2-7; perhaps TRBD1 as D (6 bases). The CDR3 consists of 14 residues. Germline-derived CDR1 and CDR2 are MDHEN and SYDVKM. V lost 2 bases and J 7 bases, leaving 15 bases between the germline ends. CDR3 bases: TGTGCCAGCAGTTTAAGGACAGCCCGTAGTGAGCAGTACTTC. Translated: CASSLRTARSEQYF.

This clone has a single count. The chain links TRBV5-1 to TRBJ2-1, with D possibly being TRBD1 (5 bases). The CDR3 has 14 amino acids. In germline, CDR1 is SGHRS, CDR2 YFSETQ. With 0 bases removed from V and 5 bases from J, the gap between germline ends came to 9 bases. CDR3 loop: CASSLVGADNEQFF. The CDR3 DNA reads TGCGCCAGCAGCTTGGTTGGGGCGGACAATGAGCAGTTCTTC.

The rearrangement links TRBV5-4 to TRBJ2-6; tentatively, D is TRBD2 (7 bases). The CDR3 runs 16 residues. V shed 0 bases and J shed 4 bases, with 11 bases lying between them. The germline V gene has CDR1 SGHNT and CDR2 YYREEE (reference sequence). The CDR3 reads CASSLAGGAGANVLTF. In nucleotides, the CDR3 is TGTGCCAGCAGCTTGGCGGGGGGCGCCGGGGCCAACGTCCTGACTTTC.

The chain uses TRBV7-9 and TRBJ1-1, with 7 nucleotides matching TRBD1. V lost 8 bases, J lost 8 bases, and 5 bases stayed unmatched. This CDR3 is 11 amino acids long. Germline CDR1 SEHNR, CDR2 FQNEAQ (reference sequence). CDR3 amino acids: CASDGGQEAFF. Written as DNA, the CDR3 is TGTGCCAGCGATGGGGGACAGGAAGCTTTCTTT.

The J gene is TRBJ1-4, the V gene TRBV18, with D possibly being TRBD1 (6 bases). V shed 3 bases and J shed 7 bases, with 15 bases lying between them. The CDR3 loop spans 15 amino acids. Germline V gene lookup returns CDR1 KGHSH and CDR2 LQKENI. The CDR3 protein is CASSPSRTDIEKLFF. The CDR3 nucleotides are TGTGCCAGCTCACCTTCAAGGACAGATATTGAAAAACTGTTTTTT.

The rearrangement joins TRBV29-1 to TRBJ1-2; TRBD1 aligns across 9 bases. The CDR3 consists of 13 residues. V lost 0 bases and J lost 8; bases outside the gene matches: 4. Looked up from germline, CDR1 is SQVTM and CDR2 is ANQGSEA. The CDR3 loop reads CSVEDRQGVGYTF. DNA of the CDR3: TGCAGCGTTGAAGATAGACAGGGGGTCGGCTACACCTTC.

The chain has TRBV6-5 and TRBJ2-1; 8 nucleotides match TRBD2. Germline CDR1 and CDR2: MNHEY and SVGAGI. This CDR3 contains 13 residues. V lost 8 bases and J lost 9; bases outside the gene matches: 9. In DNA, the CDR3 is TGTGCCAGCCGTCGGGGGGGATCTTCTGAGCAGTTCTTC. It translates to CASRRGGSSEQFF.

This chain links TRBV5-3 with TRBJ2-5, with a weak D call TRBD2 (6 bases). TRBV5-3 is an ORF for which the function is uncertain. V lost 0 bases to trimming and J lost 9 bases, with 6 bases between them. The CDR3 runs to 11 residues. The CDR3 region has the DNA TGTGCCAGAAGCTTGGGGGGGGCCCAGTACTTC. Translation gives CARSLGGAQYF.

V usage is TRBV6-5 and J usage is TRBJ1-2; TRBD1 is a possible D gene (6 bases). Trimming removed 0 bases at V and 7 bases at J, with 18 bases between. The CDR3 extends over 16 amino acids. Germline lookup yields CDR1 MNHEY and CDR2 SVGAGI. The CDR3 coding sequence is TGTGCCAGCAGTTACTCGCCCAGAAACAGGGCCCTTGGCTACACCTTC. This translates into CASSYSPRNRALGYTF.

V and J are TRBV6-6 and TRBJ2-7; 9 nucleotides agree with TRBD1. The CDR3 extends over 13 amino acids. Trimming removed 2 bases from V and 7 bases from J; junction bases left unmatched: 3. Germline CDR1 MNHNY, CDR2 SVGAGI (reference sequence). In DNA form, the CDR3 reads TGTGCCAGCAGTTACGGGACAGGGAGAGAGCAGTACTTC. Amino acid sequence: CASSYGTGREQYF.